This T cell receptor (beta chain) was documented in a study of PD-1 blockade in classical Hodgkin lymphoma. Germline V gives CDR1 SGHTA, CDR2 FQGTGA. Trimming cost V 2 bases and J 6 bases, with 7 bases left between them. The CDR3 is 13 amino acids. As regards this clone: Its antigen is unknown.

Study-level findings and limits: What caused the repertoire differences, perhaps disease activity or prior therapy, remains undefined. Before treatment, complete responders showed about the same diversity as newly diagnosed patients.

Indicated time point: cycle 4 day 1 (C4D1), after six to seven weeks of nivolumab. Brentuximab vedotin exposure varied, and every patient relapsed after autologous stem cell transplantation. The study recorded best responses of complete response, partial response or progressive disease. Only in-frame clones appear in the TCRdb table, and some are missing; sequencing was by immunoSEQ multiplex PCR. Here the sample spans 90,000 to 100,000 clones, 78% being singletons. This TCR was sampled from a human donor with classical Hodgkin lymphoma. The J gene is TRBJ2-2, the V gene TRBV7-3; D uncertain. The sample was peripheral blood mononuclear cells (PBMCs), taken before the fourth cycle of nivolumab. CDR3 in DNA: TGTGCCAGCAGCTTACGGTACGCCGGGGAGCTGTTTTTT. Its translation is CASSLRYAGELFF. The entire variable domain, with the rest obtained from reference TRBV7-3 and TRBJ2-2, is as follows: GAGVSQTPSNKVTEKGKYVELRCDPISGHTALYWYRQSLGQGPEFLIYFQGTGAADDSGLPNDRFFAVRPEGSVSTLKIQRTERGDSAVYLCASSLRYAGELFFGEGSRLTVL.